This T cell receptor (beta chain) was observed in a study of Graves' ophthalmopathy and Graves' hyperthyroidism. There are many counts of this clonotype. The V gene's germline CDR1 is MNHEY and CDR2 SVGEGT. The CDR3 has 13 residues. V lost 6 bases and J lost 4; bases outside the gene matches: 5. RNA transcripts served as template for amplifying TCR beta CDR3 sequences. Investigators did first-round RT-PCR with HTBI primers, then second-round multiplex PCR. One entry per CDR3 protein results from TCRdb running MiXCR on the multiplex PCR reads. The data show 900,000 to 1,200,000 distinct CDR3 sequences, about 36% seen once. Hyperthyroidism patients had new diagnoses, durations under 2 months, and ages of 18 to 65. Other autoimmune diseases, uncontrolled infections, pregnancy or lactation led to the exclusion of patients.

Input material: peripheral blood or thyroid tissue (not recorded which). The rearrangement uses TRBV6-2 or TRBV6-3 and TRBJ1-2; 7 bases match TRBD1. This clonotype was sampled from an adult man with Graves' hyperthyroidism. This CDR3 reads CASRWRDSYGYTF. CDR3 nucleotides: TGTGCCAGCAGATGGAGGGACAGCTATGGCTACACCTTC.